One and the same sample provided the 15 T cell receptor beta chains below, sequenced in a study of blood T cell repertoires in COVID-19. Method: immunoSEQ multiplex PCR; TCRdb's copy keeps in-frame clones and lacks some. The data hold about 80,000 clones, with around 78% observed a single time. Sequencing used peripheral blood. The origin of the receptors is a human donor in a cohort sampled during active COVID-19.

By frequency in the sample, this clone is medium-sized. The genes are TRBV10-2 and TRBJ1-1; D possibly corresponds to TRBD1 (5 bases). Trimming cost V 0 bases and J 5 bases, with 10 bases left between them. CDR3 length: 14 amino acids. CDR1 is WSHSY and CDR2 is SAAADI in the germline V gene. CDR3 nucleotides: TGCGCCAGCAGTGAGTCGTTAGGGGTTACTGAAGCTTTCTTT. Translated, it gives CASSESLGVTEAFF.

The CDR3 DNA reads as TGTGCCAGCAGTTTGGAGGCAGCTAATGAAAAACTGTTTTTT. Translated, it gives CASSLEAANEKLFF. The chain recombines TRBV28 with TRBJ1-4; D remains ambiguous. This CDR3 contains 14 residues. V gave up 3 bases and J gave up 3 bases, with 8 bases separating them. The germline V gene has CDR1 MDHEN and CDR2 SYDVKM.

This rearrangement joins TRBV21-1 to TRBJ2-7; the table's D call of TRBD2 was not tested on the DNA. TRBV21-1 is reported as a pseudogene. CDR3 length: 11 amino acids. CDR3 in amino acids: CRGWRGYEQYV. DNA of the CDR3: TGTAGAGGCTGGCGGGGGTACGAGCAGTACGTC.

This chain joins TRBV5-5 and TRBJ1-5; the D is unclear. CDR1 is SGHKS and CDR2 is YYEKEE in the germline V gene (reference sequence). V lost 3 bases and J lost 7, with 8 bases in between. The CDR3 is 12 residues long. DNA for the CDR3: TGTGCCAGCAGCTACTATAGGCAGCCCCAGCATTTT. Translating it yields CASSYYRQPQHF.

This clone was found once. The chain has TRBV7-9 and TRBJ2-3; a possible D gene is TRBD2 (7 bases). There are 16 residues in the CDR3. V lost 4 bases, J lost 2 bases, and 16 bases lay in between. CDR1 and CDR2 from the germline V gene are SEHNR and FQNEAQ (reference sequence). The CDR3 reads CASSSALGGLTDTQYF. In nucleotides, the CDR3 is TGTGCCAGCAGCTCAGCTCTGGGGGGGCTCACAGATACGCAGTATTTT.

This chain connects TRBV7-6 to TRBJ2-1, with TRBD2 matching 13 bases. The CDR3 consists of 14 residues. V lost 5 bases to trimming and J lost 7 bases; unmatched junction nucleotides: 2. The germline V gene has CDR1 SGHVS and CDR2 FNYEAQ. The CDR3 is CASSMGLAGNEQFF. The CDR3 region has the DNA TGTGCCAGCAGCATGGGACTAGCGGGGAATGAGCAGTTCTTC.

The chain joins TRBV10-1 to TRBJ1-4; possible D gene TRBD1, 6 bases. With 2 bases removed from V and 9 bases from J, the gap between germline ends came to 16 bases. In germline, CDR1 is WNHNN, CDR2 SYGVQD (reference sequence). CDR3 length equals 15 residues. This CDR3 reads CASSEGAGERKKLFF. For the CDR3, the DNA is TGCGCCAGCAGTGAGGGGGCAGGGGAAAGGAAAAAACTGTTTTTT.

The chain couples TRBV14 to TRBJ2-5; TRBD2 is a possible D gene (6 bases). Germline CDR1 SGHDN, CDR2 FVKESK. V lost 4 bases to trimming and J lost 2 bases, with 14 bases between them. The CDR3 runs to 15 residues. The CDR3 reads CASSRSGLGQETQYF. The CDR3 DNA reads as TGTGCCAGCAGCCGTAGCGGCTTGGGACAAGAGACCCAGTACTTC.

The V and J genes are TRBV19 and TRBJ1-5; D is undetermined. CDR3 length: 15 amino acids. Germline V gene sequence: CDR1 LNHDA, CDR2 SQIVND (reference sequence). Trimming left V 3 bases short and J 7 bases short, with 16 bases between. The CDR3 reads CASSIPKARGQPQHF. The CDR3 bases are TGTGCCAGTAGTATCCCCAAGGCCCGCGGACAGCCCCAGCATTTT. Full variable domain (outside the CDR3, taken from reference TRBV19 and TRBJ1-5): DGGITQSPKYLFRKEGQNVTLSCEQNLNHDAMYWYRQDPGQGLRLIYYSQIVNDFQKGDIAEGYSVSREKKESFPLTVTSAQKNPTAFYLCASSIPKARGQPQHFGDGTRLSIL.

The CDR3 spells CASSLAYRKGALYTEAFF. CDR3 nucleotides: TGTGCCAGCAGCTTAGCGTATCGCAAGGGGGCGTTATACACTGAAGCTTTCTTT. V and J are TRBV7-8 and TRBJ1-1, with 7 nucleotides matching TRBD1. The V segment lost 0 bases and the J segment 3 bases; nucleotides outside the gene matches: 13. The CDR3 spans 18 residues. Germline V gives CDR1 SGHVS, CDR2 FQNEAQ.

The chain links TRBV9 to TRBJ2-3, with 9 bases matching TRBD1. The V gene end was trimmed by 3 bases and the J gene end by 4 bases; junction bases not matched to a gene: 18. Germline lookup yields CDR1 SGDLS and CDR2 YYNGEE. The length of the CDR3 is 19 residues. Here the CDR3 reads CASSAPRGGWTGDADTQYF. The CDR3 DNA is TGTGCCAGCAGCGCCCCGCGTGGTGGGTGGACAGGGGACGCAGATACGCAGTATTTT.

The chain couples TRBV2 to TRBJ2-2; D unclear. Germline values: CDR1 SNHLY, CDR2 FYNNEI. CDR3 length equals 11 residues. Trimming stripped 6 bases from V and 8 bases from J, with 7 bases between. CDR3 loop: CASSAGGELFF. The CDR3 nucleotides are TGTGCCAGCAGCGCCGGTGGGGAGCTGTTTTTT.

This chain links TRBV6-4 with TRBJ2-3; 8 nucleotides agree with TRBD2. Per germline, CDR1 MRHNA and CDR2 SNTAGT. The J segment lost 2 bases and the V segment lost 3 bases, leaving 4 bases of the junction unmatched. This CDR3 contains 15 residues. The CDR3 DNA follows: TGTGCCAGCAGTGAGCGCGGGGGGTCCACAGATACGCAGTATTTT. Translated: CASSERGGSTDTQYF.

The J gene is TRBJ1-1, the V gene TRBV5-5, with 7 bases matching TRBD1. CDR3 length: 14 amino acids. Trimming took 0 bases from V and 6 from J; bases not matched to a gene: 5. The V gene's germline CDR1 is SGHKS and CDR2 YYEKEE (reference sequence). CDR3 region: CASSLGQGLAEAFF. The DNA for the CDR3 is TGTGCCAGCAGCTTGGGACAGGGTCTAGCTGAAGCTTTCTTT.

The chain joins TRBV5-4 to TRBJ1-1, with TRBD1 as a possible D gene (5 bases). V shed 4 bases and J shed 0 bases, with 13 bases lying between them. This CDR3 is 15 amino acids long. The germline V gene has CDR1 SGHNT and CDR2 YYREEE (reference sequence). The DNA for the CDR3 is TGTGCCAGCAGCCCGTCGGCGGACATGAACACTGAAGCTTTCTTT. It is translated as CASSPSADMNTEAFF. Combining the CDR3 with reference TRBV5-4 and TRBJ1-1 gives the whole variable domain ETGVTQSPTHLIKTRGQQVTLRCSSQSGHNTVSWYQQALGQGPQFIFQYYREEENGRGNFPPRFSGLQFPNYSSELNVNALELDDSALYLCASSPSADMNTEAFFGQGTRLTVV.